Listed below are T cell receptor beta chains from one sample, sequenced in a study of blood T cell repertoires in COVID-19. This table comes from immunoSEQ multiplex PCR, and its TCRdb copy is limited to in-frame clones, with some not included. The sample contains 180,000 or so clones, about four fifths of which appear only once. Material for sequencing was peripheral blood. These receptors all stem from a human donor with acute or convalescent COVID-19. The donor label of this sample is uncertain. CDR3s include the opening cysteine and the closing phenylalanine or tryptophan. D genes are given only for firm matches. Clone size is shown for a subset of rows, as once, few, many or a class of expanded clone.

d_call	v_call	clone_size	j_call	cdr3_aa	cdr3_nt
TRBD2	TRBV13	-	TRBJ2-7	CARRKGGEGSYEQYF	TGTGCCAGAAGAAAGGGCGGGGAGGGCTCCTACGAGCAGTACTTC
-	TRBV6-4	-	TRBJ1-5	CASSADSNQPQHF	TGTGCCAGCAGTGCAGATAGCAATCAGCCCCAGCATTTT
-	TRBV23-1	-	TRBJ1-5	CASSQRTDYSNQPQHF	TGCGCCAGCAGTCAACGGACAGATTATAGCAATCAGCCCCAGCATTTT
-	TRBV11-2	-	TRBJ1-1	CASSLVEGLDAFF	TGTGCCAGCAGCTTAGTCGAGGGATTGGACGCTTTCTTT
TRBD2	TRBV7-3	-	TRBJ2-7	CASSSKSGSVYEQYF	TGTGCCAGCAGCTCGAAGAGCGGGAGCGTATACGAGCAGTACTTC
-	TRBV5-1	-	TRBJ1-4	CASSSNTGTNEKLFF	TGCGCCAGCAGCTCCAACACGGGAACTAATGAAAAACTGTTTTTT
-	TRBV28	few	TRBJ2-7	CASSLKTAYEQYF	TGTGCCAGCAGTTTAAAGACAGCCTACGAGCAGTACTTC
TRBD1	TRBV5-1	-	TRBJ2-7	CASSLGTGGYEQYF	TGCGCCAGCAGCTTGGGGACAGGGGGTTACGAGCAGTACTTC
TRBD1	TRBV12-5	-	TRBJ2-7	CASGHGTGANEQYF	TGTGCTAGTGGCCATGGGACAGGGGCTAACGAGCAGTACTTC
-	TRBV6-5	-	TRBJ1-1	CASSYEFGGVDTEAFF	TGTGCCAGCAGTTACGAGTTTGGAGGGGTAGACACTGAAGCTTTCTTT
-	TRBV19	-	TRBJ2-2	CASSIQGTTGELFF	TGTGCCAGTAGTATACAGGGTACCACCGGGGAGCTGTTTTTT
TRBD1	TRBV19	-	TRBJ1-2	CASSIARTGIYGYTF	TGTGCCAGTAGTATAGCCCGGACAGGCATCTATGGCTACACCTTC
TRBD1	TRBV2	-	TRBJ1-1	CASRPGGENTEAFF	TGTGCCAGCAGGCCAGGGGGCGAGAACACTGAAGCTTTCTTT
TRBD2	TRBV5-1	-	TRBJ2-6	CASSPSGAGANVLTF	TGCGCCAGCAGCCCTAGCGGGGCTGGGGCCAACGTCCTGACTTTC
-	TRBV19	-	TRBJ2-7	CASSIGGQGIEQYF	TGTGCCAGTAGTATAGGGGGCCAGGGGATCGAGCAGTACTTC
-	TRBV2	once	TRBJ1-4	CASTIEPATNEKLFF	TGTGCCAGCACCATAGAACCCGCAACTAATGAAAAACTGTTTTTT
-	TRBV6-2/TRBV6-3	few	TRBJ1-5	CASSRAQNSNQPQHF	TGTGCCAGCAGCCGCGCACAGAATAGCAATCAGCCCCAGCATTTT
-	TRBV30	-	TRBJ1-1	CAWSRGLNTEAFF	TGTGCCTGGAGTCGGGGATTGAACACTGAAGCTTTCTTT
TRBD1	TRBV18	-	TRBJ1-6	CASSPQSGQGGSPLHF	TGTGCCAGCTCACCACAGTCCGGACAGGGTGGTTCACCCCTCCACTTT
-	TRBV7-9	once	TRBJ1-1	CASSLNIAEAFF	TGTGCCAGCAGCTTAAATATCGCTGAAGCTTTCTTT
-	TRBV4-2	-	TRBJ1-5	CASSQGGTGRLQPQHF	TGTGCCAGCAGCCAAGGGGGCACAGGGAGACTTCAGCCCCAGCATTTT
-	TRBV5-5	-	TRBJ2-1	CASSLAYGNEQFF	TGTGCCAGCAGCTTGGCGTACGGCAATGAGCAGTTCTTC
-	TRBV4-2	once	TRBJ1-2	CASSQGGGTYGYTF	TGTGCCAGCAGCCAAGGGGGAGGGACCTATGGCTACACCTTC
-	TRBV4-2	once	TRBJ1-1	CASSQGAGRNTEAFF	TGTGCCAGCAGCCAAGGGGCAGGGCGAAACACTGAAGCTTTCTTT
-	TRBV19	few	TRBJ2-1	CASSSAEYEQFF	TGTGCCAGTAGTTCCGCTGAGTATGAGCAGTTCTTC
-	TRBV5-4	-	TRBJ2-1	CASSLGAALPNEQFF	TGTGCCAGCAGCTTGGGTGCGGCACTGCCCAATGAGCAGTTCTTC
-	TRBV5-6	-	TRBJ1-1	CASSLQGITNTEAFF	TGTGCCAGCAGCTTGCAGGGGATAACGAACACTGAAGCTTTCTTT
-	TRBV18	few	TRBJ2-1	CASSPNTQSSYNEQFF	TGTGCCAGCTCACCCAATACACAGAGCTCCTACAATGAGCAGTTCTTC
TRBD2	TRBV7-8	-	TRBJ2-5	CASSSGTSGLWETQYF	TGTGCCAGCAGCTCCGGGACTAGCGGTTTGTGGGAGACCCAGTACTTC
TRBD2	TRBV5-6	-	TRBJ2-7	CASSGLAGATEQYF	TGTGCCAGCAGCGGACTAGCGGGGGCAACCGAGCAGTACTTC
TRBD1	TRBV19	-	TRBJ2-2	CACRDRGQEELFF	TGTGCCTGCCGGGACAGGGGGCAGGAGGAGCTGTTTTTT
TRBD2	TRBV5-4	-	TRBJ2-7	CASSTPGTSGYEQYF	TGTGCCAGCAGCACTCCCGGGACTAGCGGCTACGAGCAGTACTTC
-	TRBV7-3	-	TRBJ2-2	CASSNAPYTGELFF	TGTGCCAGCAGCAACGCGCCGTACACCGGGGAGCTGTTTTTT
-	TRBV14	-	TRBJ1-6	CASSQDEVGRVYSPLHF	TGTGCCAGCAGCCAAGATGAGGTTGGCAGGGTTTATTCACCCCTCCACTTT
-	TRBV19	-	TRBJ2-2	CASTREGVVETGELFF	TGTGCCAGTACAAGAGAGGGGGTAGTTGAGACCGGGGAGCTGTTTTTT
TRBD2	TRBV15	once	TRBJ2-1	CATSREGASGGQYNEQFF	TGTGCCACCAGCAGAGAAGGTGCTAGCGGGGGGCAGTACAATGAGCAGTTCTTC
TRBD1	TRBV5-1	-	TRBJ1-6	CASSRGLGQGNSPLHF	TGCGCCAGCAGCCGCGGCTTGGGACAGGGGAATTCACCCCTCCACTTT
-	TRBV30	few	TRBJ2-7	CAWSVPGLQYEQYF	TGTGCCTGGAGTGTCCCGGGACTCCAATACGAGCAGTACTTC
-	TRBV9	-	TRBJ1-5	CASSVGQGTQPQHF	TGTGCCAGCAGCGTAGGGCAGGGGACTCAGCCCCAGCATTTT
-	TRBV19	few	TRBJ1-6	CASRSGARSYNSPLHF	TGTGCCAGTAGGTCAGGGGCTAGGTCCTATAATTCACCCCTCCACTTT
TRBD1	TRBV7-3	-	TRBJ1-2	CASSPDGTDNYGYTF	TGTGCCAGCAGCCCAGACGGGACAGATAACTATGGCTACACCTTC
TRBD1	TRBV25-1	-	TRBJ2-7	CAIPDRIAYEQYF	TGTGCCATCCCGGACAGGATTGCCTACGAGCAGTACTTC
TRBD1	TRBV7-9	-	TRBJ2-1	CASSLEDRGNEQFF	TGTGCCAGCAGCTTAGAGGACAGGGGGAATGAGCAGTTCTTC
-	TRBV10-1	-	TRBJ2-2	CASSPYTGELFF	TGCGCCAGCAGTCCCTACACCGGGGAGCTGTTTTTT
TRBD1	TRBV28	-	TRBJ2-5	CASRKSYGGQGAQETQYF	TGTGCCAGCAGAAAATCTTACGGTGGACAGGGGGCTCAGGAGACCCAGTACTTC